This T cell receptor beta chain emerged from a study of T cell responses to AZD1222 COVID-19 vaccine. Study-wide findings and caveats: Seropositive status at baseline applied to only five to seven AZD1222 recipients. Unmutated variant regions are reportedly the target of nearly half of TCRs that are spike-specific. Spike-specific TCR breadth and depth were elevated following two AZD1222 doses. Sampled repertoires all dated from after the peak T cell response.

The protocol was immunoSEQ multiplex PCR, while the TCRdb copy is restricted to in-frame clones and leaves out a portion. In the table there are almost 65,000 clones, roughly 89% of which are singletons. From germline, CDR1 is MNHEY and CDR2 SVGAGI. Trimming left V 0 bases short and J 8 bases short, with 13 bases between. The CDR3 loop spans 15 amino acids. This clone was detected once. Antigen: not known. The sample was peripheral blood, taken on day 0 of AZD1222 vaccination. The source is an adult in good health. The chain recombines TRBV6-5 with TRBJ1-4; TRBD1 is a possible D gene (5 bases). The CDR3 sequence is CASSYSWGVGEKLFF. CDR3 coding DNA: TGTGCCAGCAGTTACTCATGGGGGGTAGGCGAAAAACTGTTTTTT.